The sequence of this T cell receptor beta chain was determined in a study of neurological immune-mediated disorders. Germline V gene sequence: CDR1 SGDLS, CDR2 YYNGEE. Trimming pared 3 bases from V and 2 bases from J, leaving 8 bases between. CDR3 length: 13 residues. The study, taken as a whole, reports: Private repertoires in all groups were suggested by the absence of shared CDR3 amino acid sequences among expanded clones across subjects. The highest TCR clonal expansion occurred in HTLV-1-associated myelopathy; multiple sclerosis fell below healthy controls. Among 34 multiple sclerosis patients, 18 had repertoires that phylogenetic grouping placed in one related-CDR3 cluster, a possible signature.

TCRdb passed the 5' RACE reads through MiXCR, listing each CDR3 protein once. The sample records roughly 70,000 distinct CDR3 sequences, roughly 5.5% being singletons. On this clonotype: Antigen: not known.

The sample taken for sequencing was PBMCs. V is TRBV9 and J is TRBJ1-1, with D uncertain. The sequence was obtained from a woman in her 30s with multiple sclerosis. CDR3 nucleotide sequence: TGTGCCAGCAGCGCCACTTCCAACACTGAAGCTTTCTTT. Protein product: CASSATSNTEAFF. Based on the CDR3 plus reference TRBV9 and TRBJ1-1, the full variable domain is DSGVTQTPKHLITATGQRVTLRCSPRSGDLSVYWYQQSLDQGLQFLIQYYNGEERAKGNILERFSAQQFPDLHSELNLSSLELGDSALYFCASSATSNTEAFFGQGTRLTVV.